This paragraph reports one T cell receptor beta chain. The sample originates from a study of blood T cell repertoires in COVID-19. Study summary: Specimens from acute and convalescent COVID-19 originated in the United States, Italy and Spain. The cDNA or gDNA used as material had been derived from T cells, B-cell-depleted T cells, or PBMCs.

The V gene's germline CDR1 is MNHNY and CDR2 SVGAGI (reference sequence). Unmatched junction bases numbered 17, after V lost 6 bases and J lost 8 bases. The CDR3 has 16 amino acids. As originally analysed: Reference gene primer amplification gave estimated nucleated cell counts. The data were produced by immunoSEQ multiplex PCR, yet TCRdb's version contains in-frame clones alone and is incomplete. For V, J and clone size, that table is used; D and trimming come from the DNA. The sample carries 190,000 or so clones, around 83% recorded once. The sequence derives from a man aged 50 to 59 with active or convalescent COVID-19. The chain has TRBV6-6 and TRBJ2-3, with 7 nucleotides matching TRBD2. What was sequenced was peripheral blood. CDR3 residues: CASRSLSGELMGTQYF. The CDR3 DNA follows: TGTGCCAGCAGGAGCCTCAGCGGGGAGCTGATGGGTACGCAGTATTTT.